The clone carrying this T cell receptor beta chain has ten or more counts. The source of the sample is a study of read filtering for tumor transcriptome and immune sequencing. Study background: Revised staging placed eight or nine patients in R-ISS I, around 15 in II, 7 in III.

CDR1 DFQATT and CDR2 SNEGSKA come from the germline V gene (reference sequence). CDR3 length: 12 amino acids. The V and J ends lost 6 bases and 5 bases respectively, with 13 bases between them. This library used around 400 ng RNA and molecular barcoded adaptors spanning alpha/delta and beta/gamma chains. TCRdb reprocessed the reads via MiXCR and lists one record per CDR3 protein. The sample contains around 140,000 distinct CDR3 sequences, 13% of which appear only once. This sequence originates from a donor aged 40 or over with multiple myeloma. Sequencing input: a population of CD138-negative cells sorted from bone marrow. J is TRBJ1-1 and V is TRBV20-1; D is possibly TRBD1 (5 bases). The CDR3 loop reads CSARQGLTEAFF. Written as DNA, the CDR3 is TGCAGTGCAAGGCAGGGACTAACTGAAGCTTTCTTT.